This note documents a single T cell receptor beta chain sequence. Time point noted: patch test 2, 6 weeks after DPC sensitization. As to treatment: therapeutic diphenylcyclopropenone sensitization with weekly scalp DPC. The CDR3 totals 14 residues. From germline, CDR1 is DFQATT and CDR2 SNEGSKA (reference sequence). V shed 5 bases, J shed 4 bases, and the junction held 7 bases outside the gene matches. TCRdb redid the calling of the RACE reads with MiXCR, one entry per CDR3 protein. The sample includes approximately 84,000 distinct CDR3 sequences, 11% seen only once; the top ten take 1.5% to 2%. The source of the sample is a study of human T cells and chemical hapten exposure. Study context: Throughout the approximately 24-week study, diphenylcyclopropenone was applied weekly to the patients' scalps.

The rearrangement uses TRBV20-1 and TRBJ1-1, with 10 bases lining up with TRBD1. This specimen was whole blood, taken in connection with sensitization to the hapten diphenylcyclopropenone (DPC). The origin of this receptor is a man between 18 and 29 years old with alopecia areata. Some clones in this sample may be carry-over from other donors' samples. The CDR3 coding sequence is TGCAGTGCTCCCCGGGACAGGGGCTCCACTGAAGCTTTCTTT. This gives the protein CSAPRDRGSTEAFF.